Below, one TCR beta chain is given with its context. Genomic DNA, the template, was used for profiling of the TCR beta VDJ and CDR3. TCRdb reprocessed the reads with MiXCR, giving one entry per CDR3 protein. The sample consists of 100,000 to 150,000 distinct CDR3 sequences, about 40% of them appearing once. The sample comes from a study of CD8+CD57+ T cells in acquired aplastic anemia. The authors sequenced patients whose flow cytometry had shown CD8+CD57+ cell expansion. Receipt of therapy had not occurred in any patient by the time of blood sampling. J was trimmed by 3 bases and V by 3 bases; bases with no gene match: 1. The CDR3 consists of 13 residues.

V gene TRBV12-3 or TRBV12-4 combines with J gene TRBJ1-1, with 7 bases that match TRBD1. Sequenced: sorted CD4+, CD8+, or CD8+CD57+ T cells (not recorded which) from PBMCs. This sequence originates from a human donor with aplastic anemia. CDR3 DNA sequence: TGTGCCAGCAGTTTCGACAGGGACACTGAAGCTTTCTTT. Translated, it gives CASSFDRDTEAFF.